Following are 9 T cell receptor beta chains from one sample sequenced in a study of T cell responses to AZD1222 COVID-19 vaccine. Method: immunoSEQ multiplex PCR; TCRdb's copy keeps in-frame clones and lacks some. The repertoire has about 120,000 clones, 80% to 90% of them found once; the top ten carry roughly 2.3%. The specimen was peripheral blood, collected on day 0 of AZD1222 vaccination. The receptors originated from an adult in good health.

This sequence joins TRBV18 and TRBJ2-7; tentatively, D is TRBD2 (6 bases). The V and J ends lost 5 bases and 2 bases respectively, with 16 bases between them. Germline values: CDR1 KGHSH, CDR2 LQKENI. The CDR3 sequence is 15 residues long. CDR3 bases: TGTGCCAGCTCATCCCGCGGGGACGGTACCTACGAGCAGTACTTC. Translation gives CASSSRGDGTYEQYF.

The chain links TRBV2 to TRBJ2-7; 8 positions match TRBD1. Germline CDR1 is SNHLY and CDR2 is FYNNEI. The J segment lost 2 bases and the V segment lost 5 bases, leaving 2 bases of the junction unmatched. CDR3 length: 13 amino acids. CDR3 sequence: CASSTDRAYEQYF. CDR3 bases: TGTGCCAGCAGTACGGACAGGGCCTACGAGCAGTACTTC.

The gene calls are TRBV19 and TRBJ2-2; 9 nucleotides line up with TRBD1. The germline CDR1 and CDR2 sequences are LNHDA and SQIVND (reference sequence). Unmatched junction bases numbered 8, after V lost 6 bases and J lost 3 bases. The CDR3 spans 16 residues. The CDR3 loop reads CASSLGGQGYTGELFF. The CDR3 DNA reads TGTGCCAGTAGCTTGGGGGGACAGGGCTACACCGGGGAGCTGTTTTTT.

The V call is TRBV10-3, the J call TRBJ2-7, with 7 bases aligning to TRBD2. The CDR3 totals 14 residues. Per the germline V gene, CDR1 is ENHRY and CDR2 is SYGVKD. With V trimmed by 7 bases and J by 5 bases, 11 bases remained unmatched. The CDR3: CAIKAGDSLHEQYF. The CDR3 bases are TGTGCCATCAAGGCGGGAGACTCCTTACACGAGCAGTACTTC.

V and J are TRBV30 and TRBJ2-7; D is possibly TRBD1 (5 bases). The CDR3 is 12 residues long. Germline CDR1 GTSNPN, CDR2 SVGIG (reference sequence). Trimming removed 4 bases from V and 2 bases from J, with 9 bases in between. CDR3 sequence: CAWKAGPYEQYF. Here the CDR3 DNA reads TGTGCCTGGAAGGCAGGGCCCTACGAGCAGTACTTC.

On this clone: The same CDR3 arises from other DNA sequences in this sample as well. The chain joins TRBV24-1 to TRBJ1-5; no clear D gene. The ends were cut back, 0 bases at V and 4 bases at J, with 3 bases in the middle. The CDR3 consists of 13 residues. Germline V gives CDR1 KGHDR, CDR2 SFDVKD. The CDR3 region is CATSDLGNQPQHF. The CDR3 DNA sequence: TGTGCCACCAGTGATTTGGGAAATCAGCCCCAGCATTTT.

The CDR3 region has the DNA TGTGCCAGTAGTATTGCACACAGGGGGCTAATGGAGGCTTTCTTT. Its translation: CASSIAHRGLMEAFF. This chain connects TRBV19 to TRBJ1-1, with 9 bases fitting TRBD1. CDR1 and CDR2 (germline): LNHDA, SQIVND (reference sequence). The J segment lost 11 bases and the V segment lost 3 bases, leaving 13 bases of the junction unmatched. There are 15 residues in the CDR3.

This chain links TRBV10-2 with TRBJ1-3, with a possible D match to TRBD1 (5 bases). This CDR3 is built from 14 residues. The germline V and J ends were trimmed by 0 bases and 3 bases, with 6 bases remaining between them. Germline CDR1 WSHSY, CDR2 SAAADI. As DNA, the CDR3 is TGCGCCAGCAGTGAGTCGGGGGATGGAAACACCATATATTTT. Encoded protein: CASSESGDGNTIYF.

The V call is TRBV11-2, the J call TRBJ2-7; 15 positions match TRBD2. Germline V lookup: CDR1 SGHAT, CDR2 FQNNGV. This CDR3 spans 17 amino acids. V dropped 0 bases and J dropped 7; count of bases not matched to a gene: 7. CDR3 sequence (DNA): TGTGCCAGCAGCTTAGATCGGACTAGCGGGAGGGACGCTGAGCAGTACTTC. Translation gives CASSLDRTSGRDAEQYF.